A single T cell receptor beta chain is shown here with its context. What it binds is unknown. This sample was included in a study of T cell responses to AZD1222 COVID-19 vaccine. Whole-study findings and limits: Nearly half of spike-specific TCRs reportedly go after variant regions that carry no mutations. Repertoire sampling occurred only after the peak T cell response. Once two AZD1222 doses were given, Spike-specific TCR breadth and depth went up. Vaccine-associated CD4 TCRs ranged over spike, dominating at 160-218 and 743-854.

Using immunoSEQ multiplex PCR, the repertoire was profiled, and TCRdb retains in-frame clones only, with some absent. Among approximately 89,000 clones listed, 75% to 95% were seen once. The clonotype was recovered from an adult who received the AZD1222 COVID-19 vaccine. This specimen was peripheral blood, taken 28 days after the second AZD1222 dose.

CDR3 in DNA: TGCGCCAGCAGCCCCGCACCCACAGATCTTAATTCACCCCTCCACTTT. It encodes CASSPAPTDLNSPLHF. The rearrangement joins TRBV4-1 to TRBJ1-6; no clear D. V lost 4 bases to trimming and J lost 6 bases, with 16 bases between them. The CDR3 covers 16 residues. Germline CDR1 and CDR2: MGHRA and YSYEKL.